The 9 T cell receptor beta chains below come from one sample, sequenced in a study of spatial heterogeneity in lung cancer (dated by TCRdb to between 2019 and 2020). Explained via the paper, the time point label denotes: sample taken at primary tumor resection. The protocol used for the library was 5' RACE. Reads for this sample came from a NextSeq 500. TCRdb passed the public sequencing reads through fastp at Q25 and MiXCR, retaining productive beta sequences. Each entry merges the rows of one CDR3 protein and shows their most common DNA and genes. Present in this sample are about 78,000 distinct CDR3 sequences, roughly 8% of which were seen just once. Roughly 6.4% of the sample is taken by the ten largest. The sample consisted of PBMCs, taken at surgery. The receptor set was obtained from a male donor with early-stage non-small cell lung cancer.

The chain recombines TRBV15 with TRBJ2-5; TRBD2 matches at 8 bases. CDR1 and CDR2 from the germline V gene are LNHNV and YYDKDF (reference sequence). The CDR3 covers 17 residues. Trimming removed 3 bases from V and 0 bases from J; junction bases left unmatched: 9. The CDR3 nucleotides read TGTGCCACCAGCAGTTCCGGGACTAGTTCATACCAAGAGACCCAGTACTTC. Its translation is CATSSSGTSSYQETQYF.

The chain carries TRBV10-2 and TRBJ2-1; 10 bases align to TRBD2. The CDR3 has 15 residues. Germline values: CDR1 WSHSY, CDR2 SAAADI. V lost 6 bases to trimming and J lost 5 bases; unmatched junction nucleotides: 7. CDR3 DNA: TGCGCCAGCAGAGACCCAGGGACTAGCGACAATGAGCAGTTCTTC. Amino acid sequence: CASRDPGTSDNEQFF.

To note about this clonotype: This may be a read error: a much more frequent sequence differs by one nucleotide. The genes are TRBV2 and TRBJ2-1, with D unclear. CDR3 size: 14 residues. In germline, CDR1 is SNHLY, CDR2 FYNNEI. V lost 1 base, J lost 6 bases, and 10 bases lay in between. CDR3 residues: CASSEDGERNEQFF. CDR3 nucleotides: TGTGCCAGCAGTGAAGACGGAGAGCGCAATGAGCAGTTCTTC.

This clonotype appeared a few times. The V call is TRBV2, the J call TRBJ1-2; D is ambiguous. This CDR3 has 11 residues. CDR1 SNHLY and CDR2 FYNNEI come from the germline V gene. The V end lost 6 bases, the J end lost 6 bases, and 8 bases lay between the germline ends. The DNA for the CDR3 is TGTGCCAGCAGCTGGGTGGATGGCTACACCTTC. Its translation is CASSWVDGYTF.

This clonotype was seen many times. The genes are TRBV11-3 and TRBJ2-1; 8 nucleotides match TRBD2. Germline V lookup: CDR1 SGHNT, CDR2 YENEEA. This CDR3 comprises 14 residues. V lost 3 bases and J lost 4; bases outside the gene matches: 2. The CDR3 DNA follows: TGTGCCAGCAGCTTCGCTAGCGGGTACAATGAGCAGTTCTTC. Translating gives CASSFASGYNEQFF.

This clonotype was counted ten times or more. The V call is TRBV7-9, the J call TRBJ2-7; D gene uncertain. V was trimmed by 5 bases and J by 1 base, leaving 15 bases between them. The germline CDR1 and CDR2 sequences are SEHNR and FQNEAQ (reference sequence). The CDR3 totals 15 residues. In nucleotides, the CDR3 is TGTGCCAGCAGCCAGTTATCTGCCCTTTCCTACGAGCAGTACTTC. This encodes CASSQLSALSYEQYF.

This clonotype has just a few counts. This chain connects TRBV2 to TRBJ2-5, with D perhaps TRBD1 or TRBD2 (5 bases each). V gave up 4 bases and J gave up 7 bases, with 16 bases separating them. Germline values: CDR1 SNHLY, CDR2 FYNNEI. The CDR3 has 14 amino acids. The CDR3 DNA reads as TGTGCCAGCAGTGGGGGACCCACAGCTGGGACCCAGTACTTC. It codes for CASSGGPTAGTQYF.

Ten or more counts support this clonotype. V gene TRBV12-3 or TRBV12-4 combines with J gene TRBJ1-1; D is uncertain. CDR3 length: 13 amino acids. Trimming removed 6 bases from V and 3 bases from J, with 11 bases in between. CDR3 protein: CASSRRVYTEAFF. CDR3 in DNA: TGTGCCAGCAGCCGTCGGGTTTACACTGAAGCTTTCTTT.

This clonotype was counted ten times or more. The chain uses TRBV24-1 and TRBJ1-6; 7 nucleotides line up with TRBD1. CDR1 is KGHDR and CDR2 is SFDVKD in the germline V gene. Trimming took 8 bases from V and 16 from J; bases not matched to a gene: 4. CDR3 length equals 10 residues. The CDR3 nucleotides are TGTGCCACCAACAGGGGACGGCTCCACTTT. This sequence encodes CATNRGRLHF.